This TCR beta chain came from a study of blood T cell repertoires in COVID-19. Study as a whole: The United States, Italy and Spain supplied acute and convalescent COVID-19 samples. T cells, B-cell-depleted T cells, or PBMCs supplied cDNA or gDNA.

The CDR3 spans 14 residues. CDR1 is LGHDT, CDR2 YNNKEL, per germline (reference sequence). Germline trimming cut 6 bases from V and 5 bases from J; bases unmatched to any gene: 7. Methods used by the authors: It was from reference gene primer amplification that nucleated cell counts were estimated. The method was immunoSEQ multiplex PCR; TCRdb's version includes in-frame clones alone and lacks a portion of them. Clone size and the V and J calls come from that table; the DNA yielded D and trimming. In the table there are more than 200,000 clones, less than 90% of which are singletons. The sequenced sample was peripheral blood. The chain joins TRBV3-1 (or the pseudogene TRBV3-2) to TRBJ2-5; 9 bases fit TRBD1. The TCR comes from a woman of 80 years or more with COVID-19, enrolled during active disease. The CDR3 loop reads CASRGTGKGETQYF. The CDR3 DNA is TGTGCCAGCAGGGGGACAGGGAAGGGGGAGACCCAGTACTTC.